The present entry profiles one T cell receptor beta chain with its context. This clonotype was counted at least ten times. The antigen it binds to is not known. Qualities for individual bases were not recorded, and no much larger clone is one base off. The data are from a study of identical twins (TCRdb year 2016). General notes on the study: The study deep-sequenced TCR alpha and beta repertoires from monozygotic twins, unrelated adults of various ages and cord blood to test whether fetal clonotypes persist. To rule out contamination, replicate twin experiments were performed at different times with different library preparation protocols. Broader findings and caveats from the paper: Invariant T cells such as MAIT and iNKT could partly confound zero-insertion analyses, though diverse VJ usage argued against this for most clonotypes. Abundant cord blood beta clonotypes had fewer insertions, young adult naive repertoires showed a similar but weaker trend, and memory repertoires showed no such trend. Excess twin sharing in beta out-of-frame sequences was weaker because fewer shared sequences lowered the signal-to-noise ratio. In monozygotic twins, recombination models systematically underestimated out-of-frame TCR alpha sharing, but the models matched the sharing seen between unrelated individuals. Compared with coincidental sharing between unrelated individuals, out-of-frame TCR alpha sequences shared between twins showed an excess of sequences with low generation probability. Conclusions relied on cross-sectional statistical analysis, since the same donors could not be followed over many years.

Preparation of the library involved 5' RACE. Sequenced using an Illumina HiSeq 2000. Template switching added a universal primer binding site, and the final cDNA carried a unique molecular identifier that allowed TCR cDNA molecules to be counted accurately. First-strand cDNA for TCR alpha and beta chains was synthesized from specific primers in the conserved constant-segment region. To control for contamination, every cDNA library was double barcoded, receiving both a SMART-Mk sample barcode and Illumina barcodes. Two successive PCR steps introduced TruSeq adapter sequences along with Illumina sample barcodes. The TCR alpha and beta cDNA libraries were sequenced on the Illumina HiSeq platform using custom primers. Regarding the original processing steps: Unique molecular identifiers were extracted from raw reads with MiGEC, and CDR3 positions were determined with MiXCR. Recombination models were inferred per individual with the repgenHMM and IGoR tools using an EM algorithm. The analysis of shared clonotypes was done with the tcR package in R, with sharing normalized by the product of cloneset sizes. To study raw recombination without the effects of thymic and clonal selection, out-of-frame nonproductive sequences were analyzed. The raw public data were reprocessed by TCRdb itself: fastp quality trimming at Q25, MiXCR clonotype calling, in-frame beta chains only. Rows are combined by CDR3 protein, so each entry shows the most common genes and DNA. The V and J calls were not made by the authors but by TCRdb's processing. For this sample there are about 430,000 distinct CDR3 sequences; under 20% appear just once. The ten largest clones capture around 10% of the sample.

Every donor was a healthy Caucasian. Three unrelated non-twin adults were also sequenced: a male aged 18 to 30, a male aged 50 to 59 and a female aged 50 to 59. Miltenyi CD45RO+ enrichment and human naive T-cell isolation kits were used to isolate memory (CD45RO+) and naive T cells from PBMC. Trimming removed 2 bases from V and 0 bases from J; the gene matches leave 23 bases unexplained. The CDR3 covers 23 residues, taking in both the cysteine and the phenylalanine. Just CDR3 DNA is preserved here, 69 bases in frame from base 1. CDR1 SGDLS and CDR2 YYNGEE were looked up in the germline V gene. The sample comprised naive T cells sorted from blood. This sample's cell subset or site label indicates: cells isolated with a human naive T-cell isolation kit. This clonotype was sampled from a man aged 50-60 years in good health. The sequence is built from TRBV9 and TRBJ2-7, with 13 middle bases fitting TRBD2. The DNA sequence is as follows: TGTGCCAGCAGCGTCCGGGACTCCCGACGAGCCGGGACTAGCGGGAAGAGCTCCTACGAGCAGTACTTC. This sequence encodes CASSVRDSRRAGTSGKSSYEQYF.